These T cell receptor beta chains were read from a single sample in a study of sequential checkpoint blockade in melanoma. The table came from immunoSEQ multiplex PCR; TCRdb's copy has only in-frame clones and leaves some out. The repertoire consists of about 28,000 clones, with 85% to 90% occurring once and the leading ten covering 11% to 15%. Sample: CD8+ T cells sorted from blood (inferred from file names), taken from a patient given nivolumab and ipilimumab in sequence. These receptor sequences come from a human donor with melanoma. Each CDR3 is given with its conserved first and last residue. D genes are given only for firm matches. Clone sizes are given selectively: once, few, many, or a class where the clone is expanded.

>TRBJ2-2|NA|TRBD2|TRBV4-1|18
CASSPLDLAGGGDGELFF
TGCGCCAGCAGCCCCCTAGACCTAGCGGGAGGGGGGGACGGGGAGCTGTTTTTT
>TRBJ1-4|NA|NA|TRBV28|18
CASSSPRELARDNEKLFF
TGTGCCAGCAGTTCCCCACGGGAGCTAGCAAGGGATAATGAAAAACTGTTTTTT
>TRBJ2-1|few|NA|TRBV4-2|13
CASRYGGGDEQFF
TGTGCCAGCAGGTACGGGGGTGGCGATGAGCAGTTCTTC
>TRBJ1-2|NA|NA|TRBV6-1|10
CASRNGRDTF
TGTGCCAGCAGAAACGGGCGGGACACCTTC
>TRBJ1-1|NA|NA|TRBV7-9|14
CASSLRQGNTEAFF
TGTGCCAGCAGCTTACGCCAGGGGAACACTGAAGCTTTCTTT
>TRBJ2-3|NA|NA|TRBV15|15
CATSRSRGGTDTQYF
TGTGCCACCAGCAGATCCAGGGGGGGCACAGATACGCAGTATTTT
>TRBJ1-1|NA|TRBD1|TRBV19|19
CASSVPRTGGALIVSEAFF
TGTGCCAGTAGTGTTCCCCGGACAGGGGGCGCGTTGATCGTTTCTGAAGCTTTCTTT
>TRBJ1-2|NA|TRBD1|TRBV2|15
CASRAGQGSDYGYTF
TGTGCCAGCAGGGCCGGACAGGGAAGCGACTATGGCTACACCTTC
>TRBJ1-4|few|NA|TRBV19|16
CASSVAVPGTNEKLFF
TGTGCCAGTAGTGTTGCGGTGCCCGGAACTAATGAAAAACTGTTTTTT
>TRBJ2-7|NA|NA|TRBV5-1|13
CASSTRTNYEQYF
TGCGCCAGCAGCACACGGACTAACTACGAGCAGTACTTC
>TRBJ2-1|NA|TRBD2|TRBV7-9|15
CASRQTSFSYNEQFF
TGTGCCAGCAGACAGACTAGCTTTTCTTACAATGAGCAGTTCTTC
>TRBJ2-1|NA|NA|TRBV4-3|15
CASSQERKGSGEQFF
TGCGCCAGCAGCCAAGAGAGGAAGGGGTCCGGTGAGCAGTTCTTC
>TRBJ2-5|NA|TRBD1|TRBV15|15
CATSRGQGARETQYF
TGTGCCACCAGCAGGGGACAGGGGGCGAGGGAGACCCAGTACTTC
>TRBJ1-1|NA|NA|TRBV4-2|13
CASSQVAPVEAFF
TGTGCCAGCAGCCAAGTAGCGCCAGTTGAAGCTTTCTTT
>TRBJ2-2|once|TRBD1|TRBV7-6|16
CASSFTGDVRTGELFF
TGTGCCAGCAGCTTTACAGGGGATGTTAGGACCGGGGAGCTGTTTTTT
>TRBJ2-7|NA|NA|TRBV4-2|17
CASSPRPLLDRSYEQYF
TGTGCCAGCAGCCCCCGCCCACTGCTAGATAGGTCCTACGAGCAGTACTTC
>TRBJ1-1|NA|NA|TRBV30|13
CAWSPMGGTEAFF
TGTGCCTGGAGCCCAATGGGGGGCACTGAAGCTTTCTTT
>TRBJ2-2|NA|NA|TRBV19|11
CATRRAGELFF
TGTGCCACCCGGAGGGCCGGGGAGCTGTTTTTT
>TRBJ1-2|once|NA|TRBV7-3|13
CASSPSGDYGYTF
TGTGCCAGCAGCCCGTCGGGGGACTATGGCTACACCTTC
>TRBJ2-2|NA|NA|TRBV6-5|15
CASSYAGVGTGELFF
TGTGCCAGCAGTTACGCCGGGGTGGGCACCGGGGAGCTGTTTTTT
>TRBJ2-7|NA|TRBD1|TRBV4-3|14
CASSGTGGLDEQYF
TGCGCCAGCAGCGGGACAGGGGGCCTCGACGAGCAGTACTTC
>TRBJ1-1|NA|NA|TRBV9|15
CASSPNREWGTEAFF
TGTGCCAGCAGCCCAAACAGGGAGTGGGGCACTGAAGCTTTCTTT
>TRBJ1-5|NA|TRBD1|TRBV7-6|18
CADPGRGLPRPSNQPQHF
TGTGCCGACCCGGGCAGGGGGTTACCACGCCCTAGCAATCAGCCCCAGCATTTT
>TRBJ2-2|NA|NA|TRBV27|14
CASKRGARVGELFF
TGTGCCAGTAAACGGGGGGCGCGGGTCGGGGAGCTGTTTTTT
>TRBJ2-7|NA|NA|TRBV28|15
CASSLRGPSSYEQYF
TGTGCCAGCAGTTTAAGGGGCCCCAGCTCCTACGAGCAGTACTTC
>TRBJ1-1|NA|NA|TRBV5-6|15
CASSSLPTANTEAFF
TGTGCCAGCAGCTCCCTCCCGACAGCTAACACTGAAGCTTTCTTT
>TRBJ2-2|once|NA|TRBV9|14
CASSPEGVPGELFF
TGTGCCAGCAGCCCCGAAGGAGTTCCCGGGGAGCTGTTTTTT
>TRBJ2-5|NA|NA|TRBV28|14
CASSPEGVLETQYF
TGTGCCAGCAGTCCCGAGGGTGTTTTGGAGACCCAGTACTTC
>TRBJ1-2|few|TRBD1|TRBV19|15
CASSLPGQGTYGYTF
TGTGCCAGTAGTCTCCCGGGACAGGGGACGTATGGCTACACCTTC
>TRBJ2-2|NA|TRBD1|TRBV29-1|13
CSGTGIYTGELFF
TGCAGCGGGACAGGGATTTACACCGGGGAGCTGTTTTTT
>TRBJ2-2|NA|TRBD1|TRBV27|13
CASSSTGIGELFF
TGTGCCAGCAGTTCGACAGGGATCGGGGAGCTGTTTTTT